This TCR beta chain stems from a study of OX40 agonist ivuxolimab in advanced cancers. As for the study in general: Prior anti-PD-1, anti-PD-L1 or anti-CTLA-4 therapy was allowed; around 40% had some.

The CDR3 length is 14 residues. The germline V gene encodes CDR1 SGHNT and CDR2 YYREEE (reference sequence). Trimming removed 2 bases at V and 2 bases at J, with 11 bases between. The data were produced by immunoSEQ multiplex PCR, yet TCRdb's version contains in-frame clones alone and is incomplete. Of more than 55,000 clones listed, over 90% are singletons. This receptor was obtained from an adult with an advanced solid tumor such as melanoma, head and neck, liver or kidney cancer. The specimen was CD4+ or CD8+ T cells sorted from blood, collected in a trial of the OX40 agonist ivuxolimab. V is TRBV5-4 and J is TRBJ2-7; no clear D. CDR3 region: CASSFHGGTYEQYF. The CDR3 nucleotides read TGTGCCAGCAGCTTTCATGGCGGAACCTACGAGCAGTACTTC.